This passage covers 20 T cell receptor beta chains from one sample sequenced in a study of T cells in women clearing cervical HPV infection (dated 2018 in TCRdb). Library construction relied on the immunoSEQ multiplex PCR assay. As stored in TCRdb, this immuneACCESS dataset retains in-frame rearrangements with V and J assigned. A fraction of the clones does not appear; measured against another copy, unresolved V genes explain less than half of the discrepancy, and the remainder lacks a known reason. The sample has under 50,000 clones on record. Approximately 1% of the sample comes from the top ten. The sample comprised blood buffy coat. The receptors derive from a woman between 18 and 70 years old with a cervical HPV16 infection that either progressed to CIN3+ or cleared (not recorded which).

In regard to this clone: From the germline J gene comes the end of the CDR3, since the read stops 3 residues before it. The rearrangement links TRBV5-1 to TRBJ2-7; 8 bases are shared with TRBD2. Germline-derived CDR1 and CDR2 are SGHRS and YFSETQ. Losses at the gene ends were 5 bases for V and 0 bases for J; bases not matched to a gene: 4. The CDR3 has 14 residues. The CDR3 protein is CASRVTSGSYEQYF. The DNA read from the CDR3 is TGCGCCAGCAGGGTTACTAGCGGCTCCTACGAG.

With respect to this clone: The read ends 3 residues before the CDR3 terminus; that terminus is restored from the germline J gene. V and J are TRBV28 and TRBJ1-5; maybe TRBD1 (6 bases). The CDR3 is 17 amino acids. Germline V CDR1 and CDR2: MDHEN, SYDVKM. The V and J ends lost 5 bases and 0 bases respectively, with 17 bases between them. This CDR3 reads CASSPWDIQDSNQPQHF. The CDR3 bases that were read are TGTGCCAGCAGTCCCTGGGACATACAAGATAGCAATCAGCCC. The entire variable domain, with the rest obtained from reference TRBV28 and TRBJ1-5, is as follows: DVKVTQSSRYLVKRTGEKVFLECVQDMDHENMFWYRQDPGLGLRLIYFSYDVKMKEKGDIPEGYSVSREKKERFSLILESASTNQTSMYLCASSPWDIQDSNQPQHFGDGTRLSIL.

With respect to this clone: The read terminates 3 residues before the CDR3 end, so the remaining end is supplied by the germline J gene. The J gene is TRBJ2-1, the V gene TRBV20-1; D is unclear. The germline V gene encodes CDR1 DFQATT and CDR2 SNEGSKA (reference sequence). The CDR3 has 16 residues. The V end lost 3 bases, the J end lost 5 bases, and 20 bases lay between the germline ends. The CDR3 bases that were read are TGCAGTGCTAGTGGTAGATCAGTGGGCCTAAACAATGAG. This gives the protein CSASGRSVGLNNE. From start to end, the CDR3 is CSASGRSVGLNNEQFF.

A remark on this clone: The observed sequence ends 3 residues before the CDR3 terminus, with the missing tail filled in from the germline J gene. The chain employs TRBV11-2 and TRBJ1-1; D possibly corresponds to TRBD1 (6 bases). This CDR3 spans 15 amino acids. Deletions cut 5 bases from V and 0 bases from J, with 13 bases between. Germline V gene sequence: CDR1 SGHAT, CDR2 FQNNGV. Partial CDR3 DNA: TGTGCCAGCAGCCCACCCAGGGGAATGAACACTGAA. The encoded protein is CASSPPRGMNTE. From start to end, the CDR3 is CASSPPRGMNTEAFF.

For this clone: The missing CDR3 end, 3 residues past where the read stops, is filled in from the germline J gene. The chain joins TRBV18 to TRBJ2-7; 8 bases are shared with TRBD2. The CDR3 is made up of 16 amino acids. Germline CDR1 KGHSH, CDR2 LQKENI. The V and J ends lost 3 bases and 4 bases, in that order; junction bases with no gene match: 11. The sequenced part of the CDR3 DNA is TGTGCCAGCTCACCCGCCCAGCGGGGGTGGTGGTACGAG. Protein: CASSPAQRGWWYE. In full, the CDR3 reads CASSPAQRGWWYEQYF.

Notes on this clone: From the germline J gene comes the end of the CDR3, since the read stops 3 residues before it. The chain joins TRBV2 to TRBJ1-6; 10 nucleotides agree with TRBD1. The length of the CDR3 is 17 residues. The germline gives CDR1 SNHLY, CDR2 FYNNEI. V lost 5 bases and J lost 6; bases outside the gene matches: 10. CDR3 DNA (partial): TGTGCCAGCAGTATTCTCCGGGACAGGGGAAGTAATTCACCC. It translates to CASSILRDRGSNSP. The full-length CDR3 reads as CASSILRDRGSNSPLHF.

On this clone: The CDR3 goes on 3 residues after the read ends, and that part is filled in from the germline J gene. The gene calls are TRBV2 and TRBJ2-4, with D hard to call. CDR1 SNHLY and CDR2 FYNNEI come from the germline V gene. V gave up 3 bases and J gave up 9 bases, with 9 bases separating them. The CDR3 loop spans 12 amino acids. The CDR3 sequence is CASSDPGRIQYF. CDR3 DNA, as far as it was read: TGTGCCAGCAGTGACCCAGGTCGCATT.

Remarks on this clone: The read comes to an end 3 residues before the CDR3 does, leaving the germline J gene to fill in the end. The genes are TRBV20-1 and TRBJ1-1; perhaps TRBD1 as D (5 bases). Germline V CDR1 and CDR2: DFQATT, SNEGSKA (reference sequence). CDR3 size: 14 residues. The part of the CDR3 DNA that was read is TGCAGTGCTAGTTACACGGGTGTCGACAGAGTG. It encodes CSASYTGVDRV. The entire CDR3 reads CSASYTGVDRVAFF.

About this clone itself: The read comes to an end 3 residues before the CDR3 does, leaving the germline J gene to fill in the end. V gene TRBV19 combines with J gene TRBJ2-5; 8 nucleotides agree with TRBD1. Trimming removed 6 bases from V and 5 bases from J; junction bases left unmatched: 8. Germline values: CDR1 LNHDA, CDR2 SQIVND (reference sequence). The CDR3 contains 14 residues. The covered CDR3 bases are TGTGCCAGTAGCCGATCAGGGGGCGGGGAGACC. Translation: CASSRSGGGET. The complete CDR3 sequence is CASSRSGGGETQYF.

Note on this clone: The CDR3 goes on 3 residues after the read ends, and that part is filled in from the germline J gene. The chain links TRBV18 to TRBJ1-2; D is undetermined. CDR1 is KGHSH, CDR2 LQKENI, per germline. This CDR3 comprises 15 residues. CDR3 DNA, as far as it was read: TGTGCCAGCTCACCGCGACACTTGAGCACAGATACC. This gives the protein CASSPRHLSTDT. In full, the CDR3 is CASSPRHLSTDTYTF.

As for this clone: The read comes to an end 3 residues before the CDR3 does, leaving the germline J gene to fill in the end. The genes are TRBV6-4 and TRBJ2-3, with 12 bases identical to TRBD2. The germline V gene has CDR1 MRHNA and CDR2 SNTAGT. Trimming at V came to 4 bases and at J to 5 bases, leaving 4 bases not matched to a gene. The CDR3 spans 15 residues. CDR3 DNA, as far as it was read: TGTGCCAGCAGTGTTCTAGCGGGGGGGCAAGATACG. Protein: CASSVLAGGQDT. The full CDR3 sequence reads CASSVLAGGQDTQYF.

Points on this clone: The observed sequence ends 3 residues before the CDR3 terminus, with the missing tail filled in from the germline J gene. The chain links TRBV5-1 to TRBJ2-3; D is perhaps TRBD2 (5 bases). The CDR3 is made up of 14 amino acids. CDR1 is SGHRS and CDR2 is YFSETQ in the germline V gene. V lost 4 bases to trimming and J lost 5 bases, with 14 bases between them. CDR3 in amino acids: CASSGRGAIDTQYF. The CDR3 bases that were read are TGCGCCAGCAGCGGTCGGGGAGCCATAGATACG.

With respect to this clone: The read ends 3 residues shy of where the CDR3 ends; the end is completed using the germline J gene. This rearrangement joins TRBV5-1 to TRBJ1-1; the D gene is possibly TRBD1 (6 bases). Germline V gene lookup returns CDR1 SGHRS and CDR2 YFSETQ. CDR3 length equals 17 residues. Deletions cut 1 base from V and 2 bases from J, with 18 bases between. CDR3 protein: CASSLFPPRGPNTEAFF. The CDR3 DNA, read in part, is TGCGCCAGCAGCTTGTTTCCTCCCAGGGGCCCCAACACTGAA.

Remarks on this clone: Read sequence stops 3 residues before the CDR3 end, and the germline J gene provides the missing end. The chain links TRBV4-2 to TRBJ2-1; D might be TRBD2 (6 bases). V gave up 2 bases and J gave up 0 bases, with 17 bases separating them. CDR1 and CDR2 (germline): LGHNA, YNFKEQ. The CDR3 runs 18 residues. Partial CDR3 DNA: TGTGCCAGCAGCCAATCGAGAGGACCGGGACTCTCCTACAATGAG. Its protein is CASSQSRGPGLSYNE. Given in full, the CDR3 is CASSQSRGPGLSYNEQFF.

With regard to this clone: Read sequence stops 3 residues before the CDR3 end, and the germline J gene provides the missing end. The chain joins TRBV13 to TRBJ1-1; 8 nucleotides match TRBD1. Losses at the gene ends were 9 bases for V and 1 base for J; bases not matched to a gene: 13. This CDR3 is built from 16 residues. Germline lookup yields CDR1 PRHDT and CDR2 FYEKMQ (reference sequence). CDR3 bases read: TGTGCCAGTTACCACATCAGGGGGCGAAGGAACACTGAA. This gives the protein CASYHIRGRRNTE. The whole CDR3 reads CASYHIRGRRNTEAFF. The whole variable domain, filled in from reference TRBV13 and TRBJ1-1, reads AAGVIQSPRHLIKEKRETATLKCYPIPRHDTVYWYQQGPGQDPQFLISFYEKMQSDKGSIPDRFSAQQFSDYHSELNMSSLELGDSALYFCASYHIRGRRNTEAFFGQGTRLTVV.

As concerns this clone: The read terminates 3 residues ahead of where the CDR3 ends, so the germline J gene completes it. This chain links TRBV18 with TRBJ1-2; D might be TRBD1 (6 bases). V was pared by 6 bases and J by 6 bases, with 17 bases between. Germline CDR1 reads KGHSH; CDR2 reads LQKENI. The CDR3 is made up of 14 amino acids. CDR3 protein: CASSDSRGGDGYTF. The CDR3 DNA, read in part, is TGTGCCAGCTCCGATTCCAGGGGCGGAGATGGC.

Details on this clone: The CDR3 end falls 3 residues outside the read, so it is completed with the germline J gene. The chain carries TRBV19 and TRBJ2-2; TRBD1 matches at 9 bases. This CDR3 has 14 residues. Per germline, CDR1 LNHDA and CDR2 SQIVND (reference sequence). The CDR3 protein is CASSSGQGNSPLFF. The CDR3 DNA, read in part, is TGTGCCAGTAGTTCGGGACAGGGTAATTCACCG.

Turning to this clone: Read sequence stops 3 residues before the CDR3 end, and the germline J gene provides the missing end. The chain has TRBV7-6 and TRBJ2-3, with D unresolved. The germline gives CDR1 SGHVS, CDR2 FNYEAQ. CDR3 length equals 15 residues. Trimming removed 0 bases at V and 2 bases at J, with 9 bases between. Partial CDR3 DNA: TGTGCCAGCAGCTTAGCGCCACACACCACAGATACG. It encodes CASSLAPHTTDT. The entire CDR3 protein is CASSLAPHTTDTQYF.

On this clone: The read ends 3 residues early relative to the CDR3; the germline J gene fills the gap. This chain joins TRBV18 and TRBJ1-2; D remains ambiguous. The CDR3 covers 12 residues. Germline V gene data show CDR1 as KGHSH and CDR2 as LQKENI. CDR3 protein: CASSITRSDYTF. Incomplete CDR3 DNA: TGTGCCAGCTCTATCACTAGATCTGAC.

Notes on this clone: With the read ending 3 residues before the CDR3 end, the germline J gene is used to fill in that end. This rearrangement joins TRBV19 to TRBJ2-3; D is perhaps TRBD2 (5 bases). The germline gives CDR1 LNHDA, CDR2 SQIVND (reference sequence). This CDR3 is built from 14 residues. The germline V and J ends were trimmed by 4 bases and 0 bases, with 8 bases remaining between them. The CDR3 sequence is CASSSGPSTDTQYF. The covered CDR3 bases are TGTGCCAGTAGTAGCGGGCCAAGCACAGATACG.